The 27 T cell receptor beta chains reported below all come from one sample, sequenced in a study of blood T cell repertoires in COVID-19. The assay was immunoSEQ multiplex PCR, and TCRdb's table has in-frame clones only and misses some. This table holds 100,000 to 150,000 clones, roughly 89% found once. Input material: peripheral blood. These receptors all stem from a man aged 45 to 65 with active or convalescent COVID-19.

This chain links TRBV27 with TRBJ1-1; tentative D call: TRBD1 (6 bases). Per germline, CDR1 MNHEY and CDR2 SMNVEV (reference sequence). The CDR3 is made up of 15 amino acids. V lost 2 bases and J lost 2, with 12 bases in between. The CDR3 protein is CASSLRWGPNTEAFF. Written as DNA, the CDR3 is TGTGCCAGCAGTTTACGCTGGGGGCCAAACACTGAAGCTTTCTTT.

This clone appeared a few times. This chain connects TRBV30 to TRBJ1-2; D is undetermined. CDR3 length: 12 amino acids. Germline lookup yields CDR1 GTSNPN and CDR2 SVGIG (reference sequence). V was shortened by 4 bases and J by 2 bases, with 8 bases between the two germline ends. The CDR3 sequence: CAWTGENYGYTF. CDR3 DNA sequence: TGTGCCTGGACGGGAGAAAACTATGGCTACACCTTC.

The V and J genes are TRBV9 and TRBJ1-4; no firm D call. The CDR3 sequence is 14 residues long. CDR1 SGDLS and CDR2 YYNGEE come from the germline V gene. The V end lost 3 bases, the J end lost 4 bases, and 10 bases lay between the germline ends. The CDR3 protein is CASSASGGNEKLFF. CDR3 bases: TGTGCCAGCAGCGCGAGCGGCGGTAATGAAAAACTGTTTTTT.

V gene TRBV19 combines with J gene TRBJ1-6, with no clear D. Germline-derived CDR1 and CDR2 are LNHDA and SQIVND (reference sequence). V was trimmed by 7 bases and J by 0 bases, leaving 13 bases between them. The CDR3 is made up of 16 amino acids. CDR3: CASKKDSNSYNSPLHF. CDR3 sequence (DNA): TGTGCCAGTAAAAAGGACTCAAACTCCTATAATTCACCCCTCCACTTT.

The rearrangement links TRBV7-2 to TRBJ1-2; D remains ambiguous. Germline V gene sequence: CDR1 SGHTA, CDR2 FQGNSA. The CDR3 sequence is 12 residues long. Trimming pared 8 bases from V and 6 bases from J, leaving 13 bases between. CDR3 in amino acids: CASSTLSNGYTF. As DNA, the CDR3 is TGTGCCAGCTCGACATTGAGTAATGGCTACACCTTC.

V usage is TRBV6-1 and J usage is TRBJ2-7; D call uncertain. The ends were cut back, 2 bases at V and 4 bases at J, with 6 bases in the middle. The CDR3 sequence is 12 residues long. Germline CDR1 reads MNHNS; CDR2 reads SASEGT. The CDR3 DNA reads TGTGCCAGCAGTGAATACGGGTACGAGCAGTACTTC. Residues: CASSEYGYEQYF.

Concerning this clone itself: Additional DNA sequences in this sample encode the identical CDR3. The V and J genes are TRBV19 and TRBJ2-2; a possible D gene is TRBD1 (8 bases). Trimming took 6 bases from V and 0 from J, leaving 17 bases between them. Per germline, CDR1 LNHDA and CDR2 SQIVND (reference sequence). The CDR3 contains 17 residues. The chain's CDR3 is CASSPDRDYANTGELFF. The DNA of the CDR3 is TGTGCCAGTAGCCCGGACAGGGACTACGCGAACACCGGGGAGCTGTTTTTT.

V usage is TRBV28 and J usage is TRBJ2-2; D is undetermined. The length of the CDR3 is 16 residues. Germline V lookup: CDR1 MDHEN, CDR2 SYDVKM. Trimming stripped 3 bases from V and 1 base from J, with 12 bases between. DNA for the CDR3: TGTGCCAGCAGTTTTCCCACCACGAGGAACACCGGGGAGCTGTTTTTT. This encodes CASSFPTTRNTGELFF.

The V call is TRBV7-9, the J call TRBJ2-1; 13 bases are shared with TRBD2. The V segment lost 2 bases and the J segment 7 bases; nucleotides outside the gene matches: 5. Per the germline V gene, CDR1 is SEHNR and CDR2 is FQNEAQ (reference sequence). The CDR3 extends over 16 amino acids. For the CDR3, the DNA is TGTGCCAGCAGCTTATCGATACTAGCGGGAGGGAATGAGCAGTTCTTC. The encoded protein is CASSLSILAGGNEQFF. Based on the CDR3 plus reference TRBV7-9 and TRBJ2-1, the full variable domain is DTGVSQNPRHKITKRGQNVTFRCDPISEHNRLYWYRQTLGQGPEFLTYFQNEAQLEKSRLLSDRFSAERPKGSFSTLEIQRTEQGDSAMYLCASSLSILAGGNEQFFGPGTRLTVL.

This sequence joins TRBV12-5 and TRBJ1-5; 7 bases align to TRBD1. Trimming cost V 0 bases and J 4 bases; bases outside gene matches: 3. Germline V gives CDR1 LGHNT, CDR2 FRNRAP. This CDR3 spans 15 amino acids. The DNA of the CDR3 is TGTGCTAGTGGTTTGGTTGCGACAGGGAATCAGCCCCAGCATTTT. Amino acid sequence: CASGLVATGNQPQHF.

The genes are TRBV5-1 and TRBJ1-2, with 7 bases matching TRBD1. V trimming: 0 bases; J trimming: 4 bases; junction bases outside the gene matches: 3. The CDR3 runs 14 residues. In germline, CDR1 is SGHRS, CDR2 YFSETQ. The CDR3 reads CASSLGQGGYGYTF. The DNA of the CDR3 is TGCGCCAGCAGCTTGGGACAGGGAGGCTATGGCTACACCTTC.

J is TRBJ2-7 and V is TRBV12-1; TRBD2, the table's D call, lacks a check against the DNA. TRBV12-1 is a known pseudogene. CDR3 length equals 17 residues. The CDR3 nucleotides read TGTGCCAGCAGCTTTGCTTTGTTTTCGGGGAGGTCCTACGAGCAGTACTTC. Protein product: CASSFALFSGRSYEQYF.

This clone was seen just once. The chain carries TRBV12-5 and TRBJ1-5, with TRBD1 matching 10 bases. The germline CDR1 and CDR2 sequences are LGHNT and FRNRAP. The CDR3 runs to 17 residues. V shed 4 bases, J shed 2 bases, and the junction held 8 bases outside the gene matches. In nucleotides, the CDR3 is TGTGCTAGTGGTTCCAAGGAGGGGACAGGGGGCAATCAGCCCCAGCATTTT. Encoded protein: CASGSKEGTGGNQPQHF. Drawing the rest from reference TRBV12-5 and TRBJ1-5, the complete variable domain is DARVTQTPRHKVTEMGQEVTMRCQPILGHNTVFWYRQTMMQGLELLAYFRNRAPLDDSGMPKDRFSAEMPDATLATLKIQPSEPRDSAVYFCASGSKEGTGGNQPQHFGDGTRLSIL.

CDR3 DNA sequence: TGTGCCAGTAGAGGACAGAGCACAGATACGCAGTATTTT. Translating gives CASRGQSTDTQYF. V is TRBV19 and J is TRBJ2-3; D is perhaps TRBD1 (6 bases). V lost 6 bases, J lost 0 bases, and 7 bases lay in between. The CDR3 contains 13 residues. From germline, CDR1 is LNHDA and CDR2 SQIVND (reference sequence).

This clone has just a few counts. This sequence joins TRBV4-1 and TRBJ2-1; TRBD2 aligns across 10 bases. The germline V gene has CDR1 MGHRA and CDR2 YSYEKL. The CDR3 totals 16 residues. Germline trimming cut 4 bases from V and 5 bases from J; bases unmatched to any gene: 8. The DNA of the CDR3 is TGCGCCAGCAGCCCACGGATAACTAGCGGGAACAATGAGCAGTTCTTC. Encoded protein: CASSPRITSGNNEQFF.

V usage is TRBV16 and J usage is TRBJ2-7; D might be TRBD2 (6 bases). Trimming removed 2 bases from V and 0 bases from J, with 11 bases in between. This CDR3 has 15 residues. Per the germline V gene, CDR1 is KGHSY and CDR2 is FQNENV. CDR3 region: CASSQGTSNSYEQYF. The CDR3 nucleotides are TGTGCCAGCAGCCAAGGGACTTCGAACTCCTACGAGCAGTACTTC.

The J gene is TRBJ2-7, the V gene TRBV6-6; 9 bases line up with TRBD2. With V trimmed by 7 bases and J by 1 base, 5 bases remained unmatched. Germline-derived CDR1 and CDR2 are MNHNY and SVGAGI (reference sequence). The CDR3 spans 14 residues. Here the CDR3 DNA reads TGTGCCAGCACCCAGACTAGCGGATCCTACGAGCAGTACTTC. Translating gives CASTQTSGSYEQYF.

The chain recombines TRBV5-1 with TRBJ2-7; 10 bases agree with TRBD2. The CDR3 spans 18 residues. The ends lost 1 base at V and 2 bases at J; junction bases unmatched: 12. Germline CDR1 reads SGHRS; CDR2 reads YFSETQ. CDR3 loop: CASSLSLAGGQITYEQYF. The CDR3 DNA sequence: TGCGCCAGCAGCTTGTCGTTAGCGGGGGGCCAAATTACCTACGAGCAGTACTTC.

The J gene is TRBJ2-5, the V gene TRBV11-2, with 9 bases fitting TRBD1. CDR3 length: 17 residues. V lost 2 bases, J lost 5 bases, and 12 bases stayed unmatched. Germline V gene lookup returns CDR1 SGHAT and CDR2 FQNNGV. The CDR3 DNA is TGTGCCAGCAGCTTAAGTACTCCACAGGGGGCAGGGGAGACCCAGTACTTC. Its translation is CASSLSTPQGAGETQYF.

The CDR3 nucleotides are TGTGCCTGGAGTGGCTTACAACAAGAGACCCAGTACTTC. Protein sequence: CAWSGLQQETQYF. The chain has TRBV30 and TRBJ2-5, with D unresolved. Germline V CDR1 and CDR2: GTSNPN, SVGIG (reference sequence). V gave up 1 base and J gave up 2 bases, with 8 bases separating them. This CDR3 region has 13 residues. The full variable domain, in which reference TRBV30 and TRBJ2-5 provide the parts outside the CDR3, is SQTIHQWPATLVQPVGSPLSLECTVEGTSNPNLYWYRQAAGRGLQLLFYSVGIGQISSEVPQNLSASRPQDRQFILSSKKLLLSDSGFYLCAWSGLQQETQYFGPGTRLLVL.

Remarks on this clone: The junction does not match germline at one end; this may be a read error. V usage is TRBV29-1 and J usage is TRBJ2-5; 8 bases map to TRBD2. There are 13 residues in the CDR3. Per the germline V gene, CDR1 is SQVTM and CDR2 is ANQGSEA. CDR3 sequence: CSAEAGDQETQYF. The CDR3 region has the DNA TGCAGCGCTGAAGCGGGGGATCAAGAGACCCAGTACTTC.

The chain employs TRBV12-3 or TRBV12-4 and TRBJ1-5; D is undetermined. The CDR3 runs 13 residues. V was pared by 2 bases and J by 6 bases, with 8 bases between. This CDR3 reads CASSLMGSQPQHF. The CDR3 DNA reads TGTGCCAGCAGTTTAATGGGCTCTCAGCCCCAGCATTTT.

This clone appeared a few times. The chain combines TRBV7-6 with TRBJ2-7, with 11 positions matching TRBD2. Germline-derived CDR1 and CDR2 are SGHVS and FNYEAQ. The CDR3 is 15 residues long. V trimming: 5 bases; J trimming: 5 bases; junction bases outside the gene matches: 8. CDR3 residues: CASSPGTSGGNEQYF. The CDR3 DNA is TGTGCCAGCAGCCCCGGGACTAGCGGTGGGAACGAGCAGTACTTC.

The rearrangement joins TRBV5-1 to TRBJ2-5; 9 bases agree with TRBD1. The germline V gene encodes CDR1 SGHRS and CDR2 YFSETQ. The CDR3 consists of 13 residues. V dropped 0 bases and J dropped 7; count of bases not matched to a gene: 1. DNA for the CDR3: TGCGCCAGCAGCTTGGTGGGACAGGGGACCCAGTACTTC. This translates into CASSLVGQGTQYF.

V usage is TRBV5-1 and J usage is TRBJ1-4, with 10 bases lining up with TRBD1. The germline CDR1 and CDR2 sequences are SGHRS and YFSETQ. Trimming took 4 bases from V and 8 from J; bases not matched to a gene: 8. This CDR3 has 15 residues. The CDR3, as DNA: TGCGCCAGCAGCAGCAGCGGACAGGGGGGAGAAAAACTGTTTTTT. Protein product: CASSSSGQGGEKLFF.

The V gene is TRBV28, the J gene TRBJ2-7, with a tentative D call TRBD1 (5 bases). This CDR3 region has 14 residues. Per germline, CDR1 MDHEN and CDR2 SYDVKM. The V end was cut by 6 bases, the J end by 3 bases, with 15 bases between. CDR3 in DNA: TGTGCCAGCAGAGATACCCAGGGTCTCTACGAGCAGTACTTC. Its protein product is CASRDTQGLYEQYF. Combining the CDR3 with reference TRBV28 and TRBJ2-7 gives the whole variable domain DVKVTQSSRYLVKRTGEKVFLECVQDMDHENMFWYRQDPGLGLRLIYFSYDVKMKEKGDIPEGYSVSREKKERFSLILESASTNQTSMYLCASRDTQGLYEQYFGPGTRLTVT.

V and J are TRBV10-3 and TRBJ1-3, with 8 bases that match TRBD1. Looked up from germline, CDR1 is ENHRY and CDR2 is SYGVKD. The CDR3 loop spans 14 amino acids. V shed 3 bases and J 3 bases; nucleotides not matched to a gene: 1. CDR3 amino acids: CAISDRGHGNTIYF. Written as DNA, the CDR3 is TGTGCCATCAGTGACAGGGGGCATGGAAACACCATATATTTT.